One sample yielded the 28 T cell receptor beta chains listed below, sequenced in a study of T cells of healthy individuals. TCRdb called the 5' RACE reads again in MiXCR, with one record for every CDR3 protein. The sample includes tens of thousands of distinct CDR3 sequences, under 20% of them seen just once. These receptors came from a human donor in good health.

The rearrangement joins TRBV6-2 or TRBV6-3 to TRBJ1-5, with D possibly matching TRBD1 (6 bases). The CDR3 runs 16 residues. Trimming pared 6 bases from V and 5 bases from J, leaving 20 bases between. Germline V gene sequence: CDR1 MNHEY, CDR2 SVGEGT. The CDR3 spells CASRPHPRGQDQPQHF. CDR3 sequence (DNA): TGTGCCAGCAGACCCCATCCGCGGGGGCAAGATCAGCCCCAGCATTTT.

This clonotype was found a few times. J is TRBJ2-1 and V is TRBV7-2, with D unclear. This CDR3 region has 16 residues. The V end lost 5 bases, the J end lost 2 bases, and 16 bases lay between the germline ends. Germline CDR1 and CDR2: SGHTA and FQGNSA. CDR3 region: CASSPSSTRTYNEQFF. CDR3 bases: TGTGCCAGCAGCCCAAGTAGTACCCGTACCTACAATGAGCAGTTCTTC.

This clonotype appeared many times. The rearrangement joins TRBV28 to TRBJ1-5; TRBD1 agrees at 8 bases. This CDR3 has 12 residues. CDR1 is MDHEN, CDR2 SYDVKM, per germline. Trimming removed 10 bases from V and 7 bases from J; junction bases left unmatched: 6. The CDR3 nucleotides read TGTGCCACCCGACAGGGGCTCCAGCCCCAGCATTTT. It codes for CATRQGLQPQHF. Filled out from reference TRBV28 and TRBJ1-5, the complete variable domain reads DVKVTQSSRYLVKRTGEKVFLECVQDMDHENMFWYRQDPGLGLRLIYFSYDVKMKEKGDIPEGYSVSREKKERFSLILESASTNQTSMYLCATRQGLQPQHFGDGTRLSIL.

The chain links TRBV7-8 to TRBJ2-5, with TRBD1 matching over 10 bases. The CDR3 extends over 16 amino acids. The germline CDR1 and CDR2 sequences are SGHVS and FQNEAQ. J gave up 0 bases and V 5 bases, and 6 bases lay outside the gene matches. The CDR3: CASSPWTGGNQETQYF. The DNA for the CDR3 is TGTGCCAGCAGCCCGTGGACAGGGGGGAACCAAGAGACCCAGTACTTC.

The chain is built from TRBV7-2 and TRBJ2-3, with D possibly matching TRBD1 (6 bases). This CDR3 has 15 residues. Deletions cut 1 base from V and 4 bases from J, with 12 bases between. Germline loops: CDR1 SGHTA, CDR2 FQGNSA. CDR3 nucleotides: TGTGCCAGCAGCTTAGAGTCCCAGGGGTCAGATACGCAGTATTTT. Translating it yields CASSLESQGSDTQYF.

This clonotype is labeled medium-sized. V gene TRBV30 combines with J gene TRBJ1-1, with 9 bases that match TRBD1. This CDR3 has 13 residues. V was pared by 3 bases and J by 4 bases, with 3 bases of the junction left unmatched. Germline V CDR1 and CDR2: GTSNPN, SVGIG (reference sequence). CDR3 sequence reads: CAWRQGAGTEAFF. CDR3 DNA sequence: TGTGCCTGGAGACAGGGGGCCGGCACTGAAGCTTTCTTT.

A single count supports this clonotype. The chain recombines TRBV14 with TRBJ1-1, with TRBD1 matching over 7 bases. Germline values: CDR1 SGHDN, CDR2 FVKESK. J was trimmed by 10 bases and V by 0 bases; bases with no gene match: 11. The length of the CDR3 is 15 residues. CDR3: CASSQDYGGGSRAFF. The DNA of the CDR3 is TGTGCCAGCAGCCAAGATTACGGAGGGGGCTCAAGAGCTTTCTTT.

Ten or more counts support this clonotype. The V gene is TRBV28, the J gene TRBJ1-5; weak D call: TRBD1 (5 bases). The CDR3 is made up of 15 amino acids. CDR1 MDHEN and CDR2 SYDVKM come from the germline V gene. The V end lost 6 bases, the J end lost 6 bases, and 18 bases lay between the germline ends. CDR3 nucleotides: TGTGCCAGCAGGCTCCCAAGGGGAGGGAGTCAGCCCCAGCATTTT. Protein sequence: CASRLPRGGSQPQHF.

The chain recombines TRBV7-2 with TRBJ1-1; 9 nucleotides line up with TRBD1. CDR3 length: 13 amino acids. The ends lost 1 base at V and 7 bases at J; junction bases unmatched: 1. The germline gives CDR1 SGHTA, CDR2 FQGNSA. The CDR3, as DNA: TGTGCCAGCAGCTTAGACAGGGGGCGTGAAGCTTTCTTT. This translates into CASSLDRGREAFF.

At least ten counts were recorded for this clonotype. The chain joins TRBV20-1 to TRBJ1-4; TRBD1 is a possible D gene (6 bases). With 3 bases removed from V and 1 base from J, the gap between germline ends came to 12 bases. This CDR3 has 15 residues. The germline V gene has CDR1 DFQATT and CDR2 SNEGSKA (reference sequence). CDR3 protein: CSASGQGITNEKLFF. CDR3 bases: TGCAGTGCTAGCGGGCAGGGGATAACTAATGAAAAACTGTTTTTT.

A word on this clonotype: One junction end does not reproduce the germline sequence, and a read error may be involved. The chain is built from TRBV5-1 and TRBJ1-5; TRBD1 matches at 8 bases. CDR3 length equals 17 residues. From germline, CDR1 is SGHRS and CDR2 YFSETQ. The CDR3 sequence is CASSSPAGTGGNQPQHF. CDR3 coding DNA: TGTGCCAGCAGCTCACCAGCCGGCACAGGGGGTAATCAGCCCCAGCATTTT.

Ten or more counts support this clonotype. The CDR3 protein is CASSQESTLHYEQYF. The CDR3 bases are TGCGCCAGCAGCCAAGAATCGACCCTACATTACGAGCAGTACTTC. The chain joins TRBV4-1 to TRBJ2-7; D gene uncertain. With 0 bases removed from V and 4 bases from J, the gap between germline ends came to 13 bases. Germline V gives CDR1 MGHRA, CDR2 YSYEKL. The CDR3 is 15 amino acids.

This clonotype showed up many times. The chain recombines TRBV4-1 with TRBJ1-1; D not certain. Trimming took 4 bases from V and 11 from J, leaving 23 bases between them. The CDR3 totals 15 residues. Germline V gives CDR1 MGHRA, CDR2 YSYEKL. The CDR3 nucleotides are TGCGCCAGCAGCCCCCAACCGGGCGCCATAAAAGGCGCTTTCTTT. Protein product: CASSPQPGAIKGAFF.

This clonotype was recorded many times. V gene TRBV20-1 combines with J gene TRBJ2-1; unclear D gene. The CDR3 is made up of 10 amino acids. The germline gives CDR1 DFQATT, CDR2 SNEGSKA (reference sequence). The V gene lost 3 bases and the J gene lost 6 bases, with 3 bases spanning the gap. In nucleotides, the CDR3 is TGCAGTGCTAGTTCCAATGAGCAGTTCTTC. Translation: CSASSNEQFF.

This clonotype was seen repeatedly, ten times or more. This rearrangement joins TRBV5-1 to TRBJ2-3; 9 positions agree with TRBD2. The germline CDR1 and CDR2 sequences are SGHRS and YFSETQ. The length of the CDR3 is 15 residues. With 3 bases clipped from V and 0 bases from J, the junction kept 2 bases outside the gene matches. The CDR3 sequence is CASSYTSGSTDTQYF. In DNA, the CDR3 is TGCGCCAGCAGCTACACTAGCGGGAGCACAGATACGCAGTATTTT.

This chain joins TRBV7-9 and TRBJ1-1; a possible D gene is TRBD1 (6 bases). The CDR3 runs 15 residues. Between the trimmed V and J ends, which lost 1 base and 4 bases, there was a span of 13 bases. Germline CDR1 and CDR2: SEHNR and FQNEAQ (reference sequence). The CDR3 sequence: CASSLDRVSSTEAFF. The CDR3 nucleotides are TGTGCCAGCAGCTTAGACAGGGTCTCTTCCACTGAAGCTTTCTTT. Based on the CDR3 plus reference TRBV7-9 and TRBJ1-1, the full variable domain is DTGVSQNPRHKITKRGQNVTFRCDPISEHNRLYWYRQTLGQGPEFLTYFQNEAQLEKSRLLSDRFSAERPKGSFSTLEIQRTEQGDSAMYLCASSLDRVSSTEAFFGQGTRLTVV.

On this clonotype: An end of the junction does not agree with germline; a read error may underlie this. V and J are TRBV11-3 and TRBJ2-1, with D tentatively TRBD1 or TRBD2 (5 bases each). Germline V gene sequence: CDR1 SGHNT, CDR2 YENEEA. The length of the CDR3 is 13 residues. The CDR3 DNA sequence: TGTGCCAGCAGCGCCTCCGAGGGCAGGGTAATTATCTTC. Its translation: CASSASEGRVIIF.

This clonotype has a count of ten or more. This chain uses TRBV7-9 with TRBJ2-1, with D possibly being TRBD1 (5 bases). The CDR3 has 11 amino acids. In germline, CDR1 is SEHNR, CDR2 FQNEAQ (reference sequence). The V gene lost 2 bases and the J gene lost 9 bases, with 5 bases spanning the gap. The CDR3: CASSLRGEQFF. The CDR3 coding sequence is TGTGCCAGCAGCTTAAGGGGTGAGCAGTTCTTC.

J is TRBJ2-3 and V is TRBV12-3 or TRBV12-4, with D unresolved. V dropped 4 bases and J dropped 4 bases, with 9 bases sitting between them. This CDR3 region has 13 residues. The CDR3 nucleotides read TGTGCCAGCAGTTCTGTGCTTGCAGATACGCAGTATTTT. Translating it yields CASSSVLADTQYF.

The chain combines TRBV4-1 with TRBJ1-1; TRBD1 aligns across 7 bases. Unmatched junction bases numbered 9, after V lost 0 bases and J lost 8 bases. CDR1 is MGHRA and CDR2 is YSYEKL in the germline V gene. The CDR3 covers 15 residues. The CDR3 sequence: CASSQDLHRGREAFF. For the CDR3, the DNA is TGCGCCAGCAGCCAAGATTTGCACAGGGGTCGCGAAGCTTTCTTT.

This chain uses TRBV15 with TRBJ2-1; 8 bases map to TRBD2. Per germline, CDR1 LNHNV and CDR2 YYDKDF (reference sequence). The CDR3 consists of 14 residues. Germline trimming cut 4 bases from V and 5 bases from J; bases unmatched to any gene: 4. CDR3 bases: TGTGCCACCAGCAAGCGGGAGCCCCACAATGAGCAGTTCTTC. As protein: CATSKREPHNEQFF.

This clonotype showed up just a few times. The chain employs TRBV21-1 and TRBJ2-7; the table's D call, TRBD2, was not checked against the DNA. TRBV21-1 represents a pseudogene. The CDR3 sequence is 17 residues long. The CDR3: CASSKPDRGDRPYEQYF. The CDR3 DNA reads as TGTGCCAGCAGCAAACCCGATCGGGGAGACCGACCCTACGAGCAGTACTTC.

This clonotype came up a few times. The chain carries TRBV20-1 and TRBJ1-2, with TRBD1 as a possible D gene (5 bases). Trimming shortened V by 6 bases and J by 0 bases, and 8 bases separated the two germline ends. CDR3 length: 12 amino acids. CDR1 and CDR2 from the germline V gene are DFQATT and SNEGSKA (reference sequence). The CDR3 spells CSAGASNYGYTF. Written as DNA, the CDR3 is TGCAGTGCAGGGGCATCTAACTATGGCTACACCTTC.

The chain combines TRBV9 with TRBJ2-3; perhaps D is TRBD1 or TRBD2 (6 bases each). Trimming removed 5 bases from V and 0 bases from J, with 22 bases in between. The CDR3 contains 18 residues. CDR1 SGDLS and CDR2 YYNGEE come from the germline V gene. CDR3 in DNA: TGTGCCAGCAGTTTGGGGGGCCGGGTAGCATCTAGCACAGATACGCAGTATTTT. Translating gives CASSLGGRVASSTDTQYF.

This clonotype was observed at least ten times. The chain joins TRBV3-1 to TRBJ1-2; maybe TRBD1 (6 bases). Trimming removed 7 bases from V and 4 bases from J, with 19 bases in between. CDR1 is LGHDT, CDR2 YNNKEL, per germline (reference sequence). This CDR3 region has 15 residues. The CDR3: CASTEGGTGRYGYTF. DNA for the CDR3: TGTGCCAGCACCGAAGGGGGAACAGGGCGCTATGGCTACACCTTC.

Ten or more counts support this clonotype. V usage is TRBV7-2 and J usage is TRBJ2-1; maybe TRBD2 (5 bases). From germline, CDR1 is SGHTA and CDR2 FQGNSA. The CDR3 spans 15 residues. V was trimmed by 2 bases and J by 2 bases, leaving 10 bases between them. In DNA form, the CDR3 reads TGTGCCAGCAGCTTAAAGCGGCCACCCTACAATGAGCAGTTCTTC. Residues: CASSLKRPPYNEQFF.

Only a few counts were recorded for this clonotype. The chain has TRBV6-5 and TRBJ2-3; TRBD2 matches at 11 bases. Trimming at V came to 2 bases and at J to 3 bases, leaving 1 base not matched to a gene. This CDR3 has 15 residues. Looked up from germline, CDR1 is MNHEY and CDR2 is SVGAGI. The CDR3 DNA sequence: TGTGCCAGCAGTTACACTAGCGGGGGAACAGATACGCAGTATTTT. It translates to CASSYTSGGTDTQYF.

Many counts were recorded for this clonotype. The chain uses TRBV12-3 or TRBV12-4 and TRBJ1-5; D uncertain. This CDR3 is built from 12 residues. V lost 5 bases to trimming and J lost 3 bases, with 5 bases between them. This chain's CDR3 is CASSPNNQPQHF. CDR3 coding DNA: TGTGCCAGCAGTCCGAACAATCAGCCCCAGCATTTT.